This T cell receptor (beta chain) was captured in a study of blood T cell repertoires in COVID-19. As for the study in general: Acute and convalescent COVID-19 samples came from the United States, Italy and Spain.

Germline values: CDR1 SEHNR, CDR2 FQNEAQ (reference sequence). The length of the CDR3 is 15 residues. The V and J ends lost 4 bases and 3 bases, in that order; junction bases with no gene match: 5. Assignment of participants to cohorts was predicated upon participant-reported clinical history. Cohort 3 donors were reported recovered after two negative PCRs, clearance, or symptom resolution. Libraries were prepared by immunoSEQ multiplex PCR; TCRdb keeps only in-frame clonotypes and omits some of them. This sample yields about 200,000 clones, of which about four fifths are seen a single time; 12% belongs to the top ten.

Sequenced: PBMCs or T cells enriched from blood (not recorded which). The chain employs TRBV7-9 and TRBJ1-4; 7 bases align to TRBD1. The TCR sequence derives from a man in his forties or fifties who had recovered from COVID-19. The chain's CDR3 is CASSSQGVANEKLFF. CDR3 coding DNA: TGTGCCAGCAGCTCTCAGGGGGTCGCTAATGAAAAACTGTTTTTT.